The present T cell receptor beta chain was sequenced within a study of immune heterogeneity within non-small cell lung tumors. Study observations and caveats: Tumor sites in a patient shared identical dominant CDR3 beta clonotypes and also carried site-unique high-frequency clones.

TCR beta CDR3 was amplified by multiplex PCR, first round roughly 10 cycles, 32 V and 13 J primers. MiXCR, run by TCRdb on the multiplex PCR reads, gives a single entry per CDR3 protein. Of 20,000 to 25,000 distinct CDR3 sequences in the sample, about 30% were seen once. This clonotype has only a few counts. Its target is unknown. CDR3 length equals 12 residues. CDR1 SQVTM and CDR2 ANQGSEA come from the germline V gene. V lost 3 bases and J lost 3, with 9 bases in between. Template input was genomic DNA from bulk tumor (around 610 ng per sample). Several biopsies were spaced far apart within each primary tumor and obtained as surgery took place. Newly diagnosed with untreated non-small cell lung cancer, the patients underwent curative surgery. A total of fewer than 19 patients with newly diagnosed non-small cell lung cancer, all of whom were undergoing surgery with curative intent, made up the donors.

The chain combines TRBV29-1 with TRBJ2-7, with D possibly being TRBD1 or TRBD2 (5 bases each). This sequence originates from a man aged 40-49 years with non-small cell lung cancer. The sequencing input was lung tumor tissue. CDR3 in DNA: TGCAGCGTTGAGGGACGGAACTACGAGCAGTACTTC. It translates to CSVEGRNYEQYF.